This T cell receptor (beta chain) comes out of a study of response to subunit inactivated influenza vaccine. This clonotype was recorded a few times. A single record per CDR3 protein comes from TCRdb applying MiXCR to the RT-PCR reads. The table shows 400,000 to 650,000 distinct CDR3 sequences, with less than 7.5% occurring only once. V shed 6 bases and J shed 4 bases, with 15 bases lying between them. Germline V gene sequence: CDR1 DFQATT, CDR2 SNEGSKA (reference sequence). The CDR3 contains 13 residues. Here the sequenced sample was PBMCs from blood, taken around 2 years after vaccination. This sequence originates from a man aged 50 to 75 who received an inactivated influenza vaccine. The rearrangement joins TRBV20-1 to TRBJ1-1; D is possibly TRBD1 (6 bases). The CDR3 spells CSAADSLGTEAFF. The CDR3 DNA reads TGCAGTGCGGCGGACAGCTTGGGCACTGAAGCTTTCTTT.